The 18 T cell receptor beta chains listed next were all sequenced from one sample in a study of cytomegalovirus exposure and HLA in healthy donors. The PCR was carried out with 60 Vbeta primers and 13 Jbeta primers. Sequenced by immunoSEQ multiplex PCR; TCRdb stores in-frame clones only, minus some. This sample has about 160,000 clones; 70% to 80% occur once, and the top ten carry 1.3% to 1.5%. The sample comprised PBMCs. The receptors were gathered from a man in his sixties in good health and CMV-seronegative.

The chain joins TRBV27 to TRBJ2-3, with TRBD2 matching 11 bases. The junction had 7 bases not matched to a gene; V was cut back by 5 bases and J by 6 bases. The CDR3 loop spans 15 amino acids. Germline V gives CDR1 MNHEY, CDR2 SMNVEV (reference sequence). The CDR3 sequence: CASSTSGSSADTQYF. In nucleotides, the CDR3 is TGTGCCAGCAGTACTAGCGGGAGTTCTGCCGATACGCAGTATTTT.

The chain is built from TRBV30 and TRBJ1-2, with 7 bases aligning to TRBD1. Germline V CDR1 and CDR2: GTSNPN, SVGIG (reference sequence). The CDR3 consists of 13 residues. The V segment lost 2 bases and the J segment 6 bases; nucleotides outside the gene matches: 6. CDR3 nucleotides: TGTGCCTGGAGTAAGGGGGCAGGGGATGGCTACACCTTC. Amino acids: CAWSKGAGDGYTF. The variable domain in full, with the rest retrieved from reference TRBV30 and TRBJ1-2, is SQTIHQWPATLVQPVGSPLSLECTVEGTSNPNLYWYRQAAGRGLQLLFYSVGIGQISSEVPQNLSASRPQDRQFILSSKKLLLSDSGFYLCAWSKGAGDGYTFGSGTRLTVV.

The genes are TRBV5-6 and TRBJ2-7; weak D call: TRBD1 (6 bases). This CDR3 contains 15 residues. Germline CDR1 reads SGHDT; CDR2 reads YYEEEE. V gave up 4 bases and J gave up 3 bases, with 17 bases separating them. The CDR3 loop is CASSLGTLRLYEQYF. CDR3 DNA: TGTGCCAGCAGCCTTGGGACACTACGCCTCTACGAGCAGTACTTC. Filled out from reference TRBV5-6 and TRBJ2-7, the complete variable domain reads DAGVTQSPTHLIKTRGQQVTLRCSPKSGHDTVSWYQQALGQGPQFIFQYYEEEERQRGNFPDRFSGHQFPNYSSELNVNALLLGDSALYLCASSLGTLRLYEQYFGPGTRLTVT.

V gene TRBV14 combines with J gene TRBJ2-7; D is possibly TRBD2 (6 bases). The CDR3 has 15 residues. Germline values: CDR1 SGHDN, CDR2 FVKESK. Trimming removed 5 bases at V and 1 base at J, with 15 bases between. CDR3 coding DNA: TGTGCCAGCAGCTCTCTGGAGGGTGATTCCTACGAGCAGTACTTC. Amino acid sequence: CASSSLEGDSYEQYF. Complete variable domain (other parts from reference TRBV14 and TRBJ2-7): EAGVTQFPSHSVIEKGQTVTLRCDPISGHDNLYWYRRVMGKEIKFLLHFVKESKQDESGMPNNRFLAERTGGTYSTLKVQPAELEDSGVYFCASSSLEGDSYEQYFGPGTRLTVT.

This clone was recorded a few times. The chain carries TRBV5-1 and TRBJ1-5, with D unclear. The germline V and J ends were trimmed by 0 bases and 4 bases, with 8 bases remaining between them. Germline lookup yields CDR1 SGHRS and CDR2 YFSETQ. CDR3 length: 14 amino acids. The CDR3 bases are TGCGCCAGCAGCTTGGGACTGCAGAATCAGCCCCAGCATTTT. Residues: CASSLGLQNQPQHF.

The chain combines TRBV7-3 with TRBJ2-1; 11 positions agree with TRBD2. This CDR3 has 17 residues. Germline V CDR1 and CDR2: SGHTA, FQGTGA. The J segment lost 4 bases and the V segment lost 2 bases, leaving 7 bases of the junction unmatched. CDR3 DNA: TGTGCCAGCAGCTTACTAGGGTTAGCGGGGGGGTACAATGAGCAGTTCTTC. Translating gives CASSLLGLAGGYNEQFF.

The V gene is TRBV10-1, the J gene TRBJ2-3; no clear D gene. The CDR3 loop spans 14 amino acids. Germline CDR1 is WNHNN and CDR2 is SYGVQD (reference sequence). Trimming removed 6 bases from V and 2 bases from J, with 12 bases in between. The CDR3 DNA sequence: TGCGCCAGCAGCGATACGGGTAACACAGATACGCAGTATTTT. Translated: CASSDTGNTDTQYF.

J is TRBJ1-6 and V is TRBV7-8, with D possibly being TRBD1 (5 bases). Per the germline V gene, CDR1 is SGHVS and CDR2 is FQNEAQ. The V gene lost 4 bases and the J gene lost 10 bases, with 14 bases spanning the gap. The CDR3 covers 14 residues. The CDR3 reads CASSSRGSMSPLHF. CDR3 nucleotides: TGTGCCAGCAGCTCAAGGGGCTCGATGTCACCCCTCCACTTT.

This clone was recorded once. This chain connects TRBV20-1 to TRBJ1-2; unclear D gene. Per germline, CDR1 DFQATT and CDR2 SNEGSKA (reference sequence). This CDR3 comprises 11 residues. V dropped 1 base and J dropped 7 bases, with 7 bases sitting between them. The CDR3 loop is CSARGRVGYTF. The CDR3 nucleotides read TGCAGTGCTAGAGGCCGAGTTGGCTACACCTTC.

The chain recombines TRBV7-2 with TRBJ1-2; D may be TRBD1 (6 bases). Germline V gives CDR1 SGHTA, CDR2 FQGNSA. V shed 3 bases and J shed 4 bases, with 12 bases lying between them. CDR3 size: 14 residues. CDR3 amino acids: CASSFDGGLYGYTF. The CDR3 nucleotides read TGTGCCAGCAGCTTTGACGGGGGGCTCTATGGCTACACCTTC.

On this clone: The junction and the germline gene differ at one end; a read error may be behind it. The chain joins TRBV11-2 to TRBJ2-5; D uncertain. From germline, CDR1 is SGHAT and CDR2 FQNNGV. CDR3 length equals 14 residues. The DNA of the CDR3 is TGTGCCAGCAGCTTAGCGGTGTACCAAGAGATCCAGTACTTC. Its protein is CASSLAVYQEIQYF. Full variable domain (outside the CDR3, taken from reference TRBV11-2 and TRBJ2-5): EAGVAQSPRYKIIEKRQSVAFWCNPISGHATLYWYQQILGQGPKLLIQFQNNGVVDDSQLPKDRFSAERLKGVDSTLKIQPAKLEDSAVYLCASSLAVYQEIQYFGPGTRLLVL.

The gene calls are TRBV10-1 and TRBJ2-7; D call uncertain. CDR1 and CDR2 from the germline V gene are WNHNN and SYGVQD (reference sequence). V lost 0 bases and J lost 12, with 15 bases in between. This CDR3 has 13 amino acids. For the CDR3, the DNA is TGCGCCAGCAGTGAGTCGATTTCCAGCAGACTGTACTTC. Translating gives CASSESISSRLYF.

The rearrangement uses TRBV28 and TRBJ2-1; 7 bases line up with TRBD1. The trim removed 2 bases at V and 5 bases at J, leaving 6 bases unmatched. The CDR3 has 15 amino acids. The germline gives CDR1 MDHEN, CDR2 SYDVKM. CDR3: CASSLTGVRNNEQFF. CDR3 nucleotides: TGTGCCAGCAGTTTAACAGGGGTTAGGAACAATGAGCAGTTCTTC.

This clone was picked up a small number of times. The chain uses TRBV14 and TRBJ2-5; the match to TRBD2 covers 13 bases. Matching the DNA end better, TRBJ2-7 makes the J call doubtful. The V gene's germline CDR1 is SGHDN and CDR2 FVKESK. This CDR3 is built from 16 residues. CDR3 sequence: CASSQGLAGGGYEQYF. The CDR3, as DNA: TGTGCCAGCAGCCAAGGACTAGCGGGAGGAGGTTACGAGCAGTACTTC.

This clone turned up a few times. CDR3 DNA: TGTGCCAGCAGTCTCAATAGCCCCCGCAGTCTATATTTT. The encoded protein is CASSLNSPRSLYF. The chain has TRBV28 and TRBJ1-3, with D uncertain. This CDR3 spans 13 amino acids. The V gene lost 5 bases and the J gene lost 14 bases, with 19 bases spanning the gap. CDR1 and CDR2 from the germline V gene are MDHEN and SYDVKM.

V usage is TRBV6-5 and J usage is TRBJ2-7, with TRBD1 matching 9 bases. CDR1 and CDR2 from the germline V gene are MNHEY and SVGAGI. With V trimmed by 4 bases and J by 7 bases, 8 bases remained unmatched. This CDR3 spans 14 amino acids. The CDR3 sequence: CASSSGQGTREQYF. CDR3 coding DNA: TGTGCCAGCAGTTCCGGACAGGGGACCAGAGAGCAGTACTTC.

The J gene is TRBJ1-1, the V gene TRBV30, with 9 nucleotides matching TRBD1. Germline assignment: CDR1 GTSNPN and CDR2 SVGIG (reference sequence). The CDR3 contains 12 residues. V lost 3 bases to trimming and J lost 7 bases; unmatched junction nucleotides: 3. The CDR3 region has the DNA TGTGCCTGGAGAGGGGACAGGGTTGAAGCTTTCTTT. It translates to CAWRGDRVEAFF.

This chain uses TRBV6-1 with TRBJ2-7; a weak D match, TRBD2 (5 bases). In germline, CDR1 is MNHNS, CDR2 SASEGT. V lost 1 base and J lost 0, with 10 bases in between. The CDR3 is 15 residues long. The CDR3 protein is CASSEGRASSYEQYF. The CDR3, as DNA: TGTGCCAGCAGTGAAGGGCGGGCGAGCTCCTACGAGCAGTACTTC.